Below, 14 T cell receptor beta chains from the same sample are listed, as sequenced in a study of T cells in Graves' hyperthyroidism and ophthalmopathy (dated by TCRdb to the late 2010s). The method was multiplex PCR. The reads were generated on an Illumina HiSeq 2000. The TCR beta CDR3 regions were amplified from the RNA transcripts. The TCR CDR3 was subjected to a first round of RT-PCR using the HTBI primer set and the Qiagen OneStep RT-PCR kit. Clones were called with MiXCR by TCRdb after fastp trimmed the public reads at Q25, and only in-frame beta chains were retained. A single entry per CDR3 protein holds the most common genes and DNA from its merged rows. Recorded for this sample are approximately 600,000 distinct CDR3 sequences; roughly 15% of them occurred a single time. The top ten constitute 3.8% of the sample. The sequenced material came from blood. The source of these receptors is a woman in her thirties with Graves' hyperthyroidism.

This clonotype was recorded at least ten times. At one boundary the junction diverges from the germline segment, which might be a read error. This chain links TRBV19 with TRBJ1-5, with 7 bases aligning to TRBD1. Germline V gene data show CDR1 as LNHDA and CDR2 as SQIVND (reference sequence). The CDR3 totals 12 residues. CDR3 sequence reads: CASSTGAQPQHF. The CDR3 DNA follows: TGTGCCAGCAGTACAGGGGCTCAGCCCCAGCATTTT.

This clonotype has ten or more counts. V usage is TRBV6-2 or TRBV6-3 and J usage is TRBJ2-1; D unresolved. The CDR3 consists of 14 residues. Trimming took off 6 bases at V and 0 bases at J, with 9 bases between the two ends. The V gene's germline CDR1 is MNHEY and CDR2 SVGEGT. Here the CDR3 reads CASRGQSSYNEQFF. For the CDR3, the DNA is TGTGCCAGCAGGGGCCAGAGCTCCTACAATGAGCAGTTCTTC.

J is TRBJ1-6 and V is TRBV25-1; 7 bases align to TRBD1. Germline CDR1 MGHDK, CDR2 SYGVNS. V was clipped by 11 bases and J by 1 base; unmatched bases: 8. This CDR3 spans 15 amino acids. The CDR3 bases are TGTGCCTGCGGACAGGCGAATTCCTATAATTCACCCCTCCACTTT. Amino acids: CACGQANSYNSPLHF.

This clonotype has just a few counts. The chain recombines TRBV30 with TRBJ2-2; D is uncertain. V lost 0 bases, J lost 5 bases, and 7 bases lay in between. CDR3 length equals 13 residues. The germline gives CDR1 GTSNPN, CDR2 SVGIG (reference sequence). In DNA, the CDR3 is TGTGCCTGGAGTGTAAGATGGACCGGGGAGCTGTTTTTT. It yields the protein CAWSVRWTGELFF. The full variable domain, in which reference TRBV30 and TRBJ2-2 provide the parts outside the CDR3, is SQTIHQWPATLVQPVGSPLSLECTVEGTSNPNLYWYRQAAGRGLQLLFYSVGIGQISSEVPQNLSASRPQDRQFILSSKKLLLSDSGFYLCAWSVRWTGELFFGEGSRLTVL.

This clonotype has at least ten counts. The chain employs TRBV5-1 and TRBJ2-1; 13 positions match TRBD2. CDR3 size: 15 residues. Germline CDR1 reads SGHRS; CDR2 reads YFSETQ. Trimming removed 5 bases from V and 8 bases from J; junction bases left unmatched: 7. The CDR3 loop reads CASSRRLAGGDEQFF. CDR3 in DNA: TGCGCCAGCAGTCGTCGACTAGCGGGAGGCGATGAGCAGTTCTTC.

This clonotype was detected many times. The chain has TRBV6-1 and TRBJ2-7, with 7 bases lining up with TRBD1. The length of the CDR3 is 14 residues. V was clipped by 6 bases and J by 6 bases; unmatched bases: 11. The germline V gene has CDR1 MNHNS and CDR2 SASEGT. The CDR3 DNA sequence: TGTGCCAGCAGCAAGGGGAGTAGGGGGCTCGAGCAGTACTTC. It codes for CASSKGSRGLEQYF.

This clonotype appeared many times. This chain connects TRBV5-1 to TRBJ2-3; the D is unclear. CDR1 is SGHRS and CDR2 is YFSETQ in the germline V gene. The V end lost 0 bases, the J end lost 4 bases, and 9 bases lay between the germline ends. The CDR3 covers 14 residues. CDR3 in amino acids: CASSLALAADTQYF. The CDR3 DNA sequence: TGCGCCAGCAGCTTGGCGTTAGCCGCAGATACGCAGTATTTT.

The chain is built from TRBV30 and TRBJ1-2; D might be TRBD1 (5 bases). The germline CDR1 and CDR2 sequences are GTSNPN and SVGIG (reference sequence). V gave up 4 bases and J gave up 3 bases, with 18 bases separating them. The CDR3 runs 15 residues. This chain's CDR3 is CAWTFGNLGDYGYTF. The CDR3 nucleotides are TGTGCCTGGACATTTGGAAACCTGGGGGACTATGGCTACACCTTC.

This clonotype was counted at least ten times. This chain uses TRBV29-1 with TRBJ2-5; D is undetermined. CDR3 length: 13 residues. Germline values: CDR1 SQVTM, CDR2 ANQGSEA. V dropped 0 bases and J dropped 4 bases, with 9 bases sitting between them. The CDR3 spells CSVEDLDRETQYF. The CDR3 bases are TGCAGCGTTGAAGATCTTGACCGAGAGACCCAGTACTTC.

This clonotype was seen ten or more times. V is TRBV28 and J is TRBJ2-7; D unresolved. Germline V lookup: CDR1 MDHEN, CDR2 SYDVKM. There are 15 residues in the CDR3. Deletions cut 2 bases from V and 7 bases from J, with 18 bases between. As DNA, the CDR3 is TGTGCCAGCAGTTTACCGGCGACACCCATACGGGAGCAGTACTTC. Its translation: CASSLPATPIREQYF.

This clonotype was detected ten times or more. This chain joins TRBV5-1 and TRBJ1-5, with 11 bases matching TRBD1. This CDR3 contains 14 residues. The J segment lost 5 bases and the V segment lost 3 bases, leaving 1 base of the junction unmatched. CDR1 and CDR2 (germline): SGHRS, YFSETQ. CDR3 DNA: TGCGCCAGCAGCTGGACAGGGGGCGATCAGCCCCAGCATTTT. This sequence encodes CASSWTGGDQPQHF.

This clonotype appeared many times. CDR3 amino acids: CSANVAAVPRDTQYF. CDR3 DNA: TGCAGTGCTAATGTGGCTGCGGTTCCGCGAGATACGCAGTATTTT. The chain is built from TRBV20-1 and TRBJ2-3; D call uncertain. Germline V lookup: CDR1 DFQATT, CDR2 SNEGSKA (reference sequence). Trimming left V 4 bases short and J 5 bases short, with 19 bases between. The CDR3 length is 15 residues.

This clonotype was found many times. The CDR3 region has the DNA TGTGCCAGCAGTTTTCCAAGGACAGGGACTAATGAAAAACTGTTTTTT. Protein product: CASSFPRTGTNEKLFF. V and J are TRBV28 and TRBJ1-4; the match to TRBD1 covers 8 bases. The CDR3 is 16 residues long. Germline V CDR1 and CDR2: MDHEN, SYDVKM. The trim removed 3 bases at V and 2 bases at J, leaving 5 bases unmatched.

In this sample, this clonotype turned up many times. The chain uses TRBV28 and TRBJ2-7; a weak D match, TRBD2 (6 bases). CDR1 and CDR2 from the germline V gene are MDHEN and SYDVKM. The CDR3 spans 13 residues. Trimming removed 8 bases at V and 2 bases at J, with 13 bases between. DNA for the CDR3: TGTGCCAGCTGCGGGACTCCTACCTACGAGCAGTACTTC. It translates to CASCGTPTYEQYF.